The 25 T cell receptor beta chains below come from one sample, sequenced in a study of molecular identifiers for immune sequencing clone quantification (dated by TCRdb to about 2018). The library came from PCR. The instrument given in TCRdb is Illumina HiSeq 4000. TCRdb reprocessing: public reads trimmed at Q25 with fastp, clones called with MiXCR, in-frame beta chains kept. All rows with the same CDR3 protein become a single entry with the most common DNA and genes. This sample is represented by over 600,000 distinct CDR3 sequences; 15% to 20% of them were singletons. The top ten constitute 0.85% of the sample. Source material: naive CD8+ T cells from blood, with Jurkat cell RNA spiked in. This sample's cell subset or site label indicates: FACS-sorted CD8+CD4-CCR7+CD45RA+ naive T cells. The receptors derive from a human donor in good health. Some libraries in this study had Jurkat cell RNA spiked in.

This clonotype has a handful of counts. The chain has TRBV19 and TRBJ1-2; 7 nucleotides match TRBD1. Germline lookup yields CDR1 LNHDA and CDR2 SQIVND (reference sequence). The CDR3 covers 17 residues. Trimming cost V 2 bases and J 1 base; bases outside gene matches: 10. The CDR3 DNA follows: TGTGCCAGTAGTATACCCTGGGACAGCGAGCTTAACTATGGCTACACCTTC. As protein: CASSIPWDSELNYGYTF.

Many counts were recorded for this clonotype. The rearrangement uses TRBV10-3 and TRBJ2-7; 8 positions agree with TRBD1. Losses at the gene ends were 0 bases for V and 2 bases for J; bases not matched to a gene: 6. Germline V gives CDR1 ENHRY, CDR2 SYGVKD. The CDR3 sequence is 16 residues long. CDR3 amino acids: CAISESRTGSTYEQYF. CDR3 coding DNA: TGTGCCATCAGTGAGTCGCGGACAGGGTCCACCTACGAGCAGTACTTC.

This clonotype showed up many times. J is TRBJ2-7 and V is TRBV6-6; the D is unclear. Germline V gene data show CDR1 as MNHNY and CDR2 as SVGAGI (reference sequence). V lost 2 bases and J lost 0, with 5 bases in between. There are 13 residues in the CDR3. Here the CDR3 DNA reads TGTGCCAGCAGTTACCAAAGCTCCTACGAGCAGTACTTC. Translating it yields CASSYQSSYEQYF.

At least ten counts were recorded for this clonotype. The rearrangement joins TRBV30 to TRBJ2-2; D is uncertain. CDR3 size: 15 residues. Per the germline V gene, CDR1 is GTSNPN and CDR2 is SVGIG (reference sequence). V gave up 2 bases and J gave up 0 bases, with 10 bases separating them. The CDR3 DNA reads TGTGCCTGGAGTCCTTTGACCCCGAACACCGGGGAGCTGTTTTTT. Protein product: CAWSPLTPNTGELFF.

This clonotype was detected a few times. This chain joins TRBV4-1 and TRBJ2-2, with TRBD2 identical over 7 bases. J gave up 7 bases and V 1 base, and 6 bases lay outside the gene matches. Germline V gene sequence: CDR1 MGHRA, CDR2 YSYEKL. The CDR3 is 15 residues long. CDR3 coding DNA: TGCGCCAGCAGCCAAGGCGGGAGTCTGGTCGGGGAGCTGTTTTTT. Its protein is CASSQGGSLVGELFF.

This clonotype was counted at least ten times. The CDR3 DNA reads as TGTGCCAGCAGTCCCCCCACAGGGGGCTCTACTTATAGCAATCAGCCCCAGCATTTT. This gives the protein CASSPPTGGSTYSNQPQHF. The chain uses TRBV27 and TRBJ1-5; 9 bases fit TRBD1. CDR1 and CDR2 (germline): MNHEY, SMNVEV (reference sequence). The CDR3 is 19 amino acids. Trimming at V came to 5 bases and at J to 0 bases, leaving 14 bases not matched to a gene.

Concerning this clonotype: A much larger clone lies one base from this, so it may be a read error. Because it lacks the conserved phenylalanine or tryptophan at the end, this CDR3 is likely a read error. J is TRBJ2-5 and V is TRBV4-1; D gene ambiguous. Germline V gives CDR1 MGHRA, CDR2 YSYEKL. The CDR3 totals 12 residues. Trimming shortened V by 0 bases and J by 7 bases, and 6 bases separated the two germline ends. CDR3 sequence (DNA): TGCGCCAGCAGCCAAGATGGCGGGACCCAGTACTCC. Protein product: CASSQDGGTQYS.

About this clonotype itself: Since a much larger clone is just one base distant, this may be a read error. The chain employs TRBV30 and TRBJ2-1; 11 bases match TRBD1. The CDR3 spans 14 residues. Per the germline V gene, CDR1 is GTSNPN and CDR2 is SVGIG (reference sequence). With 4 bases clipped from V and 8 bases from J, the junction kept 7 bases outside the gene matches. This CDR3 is CAWIGTGGPDEQFF. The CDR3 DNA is TGTGCCTGGATCGGGACAGGGGGTCCAGATGAGCAGTTCTTC.

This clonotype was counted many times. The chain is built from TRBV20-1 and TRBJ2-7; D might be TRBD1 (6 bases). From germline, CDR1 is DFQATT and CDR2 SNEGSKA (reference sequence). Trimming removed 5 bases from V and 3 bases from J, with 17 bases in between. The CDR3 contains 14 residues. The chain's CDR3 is CSAPDRDTYYEQYF. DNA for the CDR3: TGCAGTGCTCCCGACCGGGACACCTACTACGAGCAGTACTTC.

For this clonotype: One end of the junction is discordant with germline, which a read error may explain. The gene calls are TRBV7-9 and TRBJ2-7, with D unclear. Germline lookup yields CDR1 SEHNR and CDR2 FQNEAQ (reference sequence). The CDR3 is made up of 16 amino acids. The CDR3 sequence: CASSLGMGLISYGQYF. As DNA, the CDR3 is TGTGCCAGCAGCTTAGGTATGGGCCTGATCTCCTACGGGCAGTACTTC.

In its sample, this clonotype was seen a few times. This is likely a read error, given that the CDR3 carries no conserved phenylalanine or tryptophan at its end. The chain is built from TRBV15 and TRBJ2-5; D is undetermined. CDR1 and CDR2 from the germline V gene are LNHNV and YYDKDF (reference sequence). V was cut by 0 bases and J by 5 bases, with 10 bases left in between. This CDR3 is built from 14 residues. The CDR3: CATSRDLSAETQYC. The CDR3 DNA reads TGTGCCACCAGCAGAGATTTGAGCGCGGAGACCCAGTACTGC.

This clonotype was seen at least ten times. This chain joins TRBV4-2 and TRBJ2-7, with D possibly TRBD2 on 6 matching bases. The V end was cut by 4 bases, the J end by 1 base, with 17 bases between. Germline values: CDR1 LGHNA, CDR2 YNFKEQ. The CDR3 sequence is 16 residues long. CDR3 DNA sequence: TGTGCCAGCAGCCCTGTGGCCGGAGGGCCTTCCTACGAGCAGTACTTC. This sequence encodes CASSPVAGGPSYEQYF.

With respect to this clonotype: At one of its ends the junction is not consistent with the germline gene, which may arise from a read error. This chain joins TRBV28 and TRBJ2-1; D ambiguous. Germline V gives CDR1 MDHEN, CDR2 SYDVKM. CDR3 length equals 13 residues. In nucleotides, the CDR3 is TGTGCCAGCAGTTTTCCAGAGTACAGTGAGCAGTTCTTC. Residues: CASSFPEYSEQFF. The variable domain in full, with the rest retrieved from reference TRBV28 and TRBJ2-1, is DVKVTQSSRYLVKRTGEKVFLECVQDMDHENMFWYRQDPGLGLRLIYFSYDVKMKEKGDIPEGYSVSREKKERFSLILESASTNQTSMYLCASSFPEYSEQFFGPGTRLTVL.

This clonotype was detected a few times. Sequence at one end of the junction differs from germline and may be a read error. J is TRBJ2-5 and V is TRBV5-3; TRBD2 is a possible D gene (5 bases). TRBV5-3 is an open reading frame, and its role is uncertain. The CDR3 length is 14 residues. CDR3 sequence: CASSSKDYQETQYF. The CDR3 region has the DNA TGTGCCAGCAGCTCAAAGGACTACCAAGAGACCCAGTACTTC.

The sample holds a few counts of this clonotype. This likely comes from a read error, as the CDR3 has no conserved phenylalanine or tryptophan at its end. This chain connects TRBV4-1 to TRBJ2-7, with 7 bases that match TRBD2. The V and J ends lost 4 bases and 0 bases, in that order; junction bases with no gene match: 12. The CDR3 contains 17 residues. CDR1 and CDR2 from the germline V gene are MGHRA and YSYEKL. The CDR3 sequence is CASSPRGEGSFSYEQYS. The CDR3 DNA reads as TGCGCCAGCAGCCCGCGAGGGGAGGGGAGTTTCTCCTACGAGCAGTACTCC.

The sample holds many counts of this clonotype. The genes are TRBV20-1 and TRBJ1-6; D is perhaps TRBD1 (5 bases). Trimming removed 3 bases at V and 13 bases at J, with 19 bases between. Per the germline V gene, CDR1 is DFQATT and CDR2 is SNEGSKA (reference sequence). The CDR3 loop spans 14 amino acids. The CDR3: CSASLGRRGYPLHF. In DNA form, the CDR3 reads TGCAGTGCTAGCCTAGGGAGAAGGGGCTACCCCCTCCACTTT.

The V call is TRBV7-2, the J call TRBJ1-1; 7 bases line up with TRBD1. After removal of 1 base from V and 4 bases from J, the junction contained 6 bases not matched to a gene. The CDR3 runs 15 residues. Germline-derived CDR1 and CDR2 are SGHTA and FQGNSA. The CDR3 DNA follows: TGTGCCAGCAGCTTAGGTCAGGGGGAGTTCACTGAAGCTTTCTTT. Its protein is CASSLGQGEFTEAFF.

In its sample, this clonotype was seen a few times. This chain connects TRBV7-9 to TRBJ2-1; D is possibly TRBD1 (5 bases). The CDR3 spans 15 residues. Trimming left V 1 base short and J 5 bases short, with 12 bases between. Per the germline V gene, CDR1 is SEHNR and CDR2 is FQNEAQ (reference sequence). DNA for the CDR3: TGTGCCAGCAGCTTAGTTGGGGCCAACAACAATGAGCAGTTCTTC. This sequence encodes CASSLVGANNNEQFF.

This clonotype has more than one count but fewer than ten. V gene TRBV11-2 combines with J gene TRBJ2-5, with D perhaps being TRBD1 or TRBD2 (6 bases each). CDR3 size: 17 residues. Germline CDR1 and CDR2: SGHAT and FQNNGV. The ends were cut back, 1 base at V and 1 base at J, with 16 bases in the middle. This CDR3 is CASSLVGGTPVQETQYF. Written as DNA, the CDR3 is TGTGCCAGCAGCTTAGTTGGAGGGACACCGGTCCAAGAGACCCAGTACTTC.

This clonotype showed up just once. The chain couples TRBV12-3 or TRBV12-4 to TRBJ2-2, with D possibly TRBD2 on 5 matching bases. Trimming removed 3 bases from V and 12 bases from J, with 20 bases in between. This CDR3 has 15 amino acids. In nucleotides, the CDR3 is TGTGCCAGCAGTTTCGGTCCGGGAAACACCGTGAAGCTGTTTTTT. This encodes CASSFGPGNTVKLFF.

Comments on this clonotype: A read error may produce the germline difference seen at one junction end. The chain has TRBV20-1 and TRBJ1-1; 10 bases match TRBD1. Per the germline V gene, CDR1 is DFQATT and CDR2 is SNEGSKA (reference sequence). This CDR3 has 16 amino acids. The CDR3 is CSADTRDRGMNTEAFF. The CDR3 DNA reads TGCAGTGCAGACACCCGGGACAGGGGAATGAACACTGAAGCCTTCTTT.

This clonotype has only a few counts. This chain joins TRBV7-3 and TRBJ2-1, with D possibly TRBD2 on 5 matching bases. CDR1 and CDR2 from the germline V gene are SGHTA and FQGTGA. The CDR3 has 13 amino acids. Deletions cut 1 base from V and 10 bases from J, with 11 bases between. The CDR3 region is CASSLSLATEQFF. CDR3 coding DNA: TGTGCCAGCAGCTTAAGCCTAGCCACCGAGCAGTTCTTC. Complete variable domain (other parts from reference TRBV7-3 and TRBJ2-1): GAGVSQTPSNKVTEKGKYVELRCDPISGHTALYWYRQSLGQGPEFLIYFQGTGAADDSGLPNDRFFAVRPEGSVSTLKIQRTERGDSAVYLCASSLSLATEQFFGPGTRLTVL.

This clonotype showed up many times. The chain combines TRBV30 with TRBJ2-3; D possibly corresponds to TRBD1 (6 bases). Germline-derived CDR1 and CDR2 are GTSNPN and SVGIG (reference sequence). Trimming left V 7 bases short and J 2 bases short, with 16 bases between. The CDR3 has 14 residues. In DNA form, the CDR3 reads TGTGCCTCATCTACGGACAGTTACACAGATACGCAGTATTTT. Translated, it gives CASSTDSYTDTQYF.

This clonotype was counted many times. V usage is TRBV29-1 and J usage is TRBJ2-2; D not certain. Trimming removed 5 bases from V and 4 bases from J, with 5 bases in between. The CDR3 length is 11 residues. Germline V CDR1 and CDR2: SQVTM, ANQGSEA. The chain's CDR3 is CSVFRTGELFF. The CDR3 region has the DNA TGCAGCGTTTTTCGCACCGGGGAGCTGTTTTTT.

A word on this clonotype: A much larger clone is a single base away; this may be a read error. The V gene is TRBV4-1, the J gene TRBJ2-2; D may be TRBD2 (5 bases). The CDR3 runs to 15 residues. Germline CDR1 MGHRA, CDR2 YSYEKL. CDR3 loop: CASSQGMVATGELSF. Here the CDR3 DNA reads TGCGCCAGCAGCCAAGGGATGGTGGCCACCGGGGAGCTGTCTTTT.